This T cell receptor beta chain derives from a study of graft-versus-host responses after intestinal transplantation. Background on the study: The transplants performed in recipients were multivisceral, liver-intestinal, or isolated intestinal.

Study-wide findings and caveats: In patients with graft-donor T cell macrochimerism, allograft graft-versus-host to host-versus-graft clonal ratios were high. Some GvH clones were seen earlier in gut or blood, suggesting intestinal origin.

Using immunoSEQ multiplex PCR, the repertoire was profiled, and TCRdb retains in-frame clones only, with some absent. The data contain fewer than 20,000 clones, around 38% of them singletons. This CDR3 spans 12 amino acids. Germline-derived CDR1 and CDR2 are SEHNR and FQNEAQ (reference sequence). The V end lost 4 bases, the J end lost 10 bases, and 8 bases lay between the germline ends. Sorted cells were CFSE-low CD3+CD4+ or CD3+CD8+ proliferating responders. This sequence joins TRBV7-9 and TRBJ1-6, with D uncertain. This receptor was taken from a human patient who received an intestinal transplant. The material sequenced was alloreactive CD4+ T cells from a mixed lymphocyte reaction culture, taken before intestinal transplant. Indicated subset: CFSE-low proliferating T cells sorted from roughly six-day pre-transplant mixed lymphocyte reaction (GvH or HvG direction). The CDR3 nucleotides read TGTGCCAGCAGCTATCCGGCCTCACCCCTCCACTTT. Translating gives CASSYPASPLHF.